Listed below are T cell receptor beta chains from one sample, sequenced in a study of CD8 T cells in Susac syndrome. TCRdb passed the immunoSEQ multiplex PCR reads through MiXCR, listing each CDR3 protein once. The table includes over 150,000 distinct CDR3 sequences, over 90% detected once. The sample was CD4+ T cells from PBMCs. The receptors stem from a human donor with multiple sclerosis. Both conserved end residues are part of each CDR3. The D gene is left open where the match is weak. For some rows the clone size is stated as once, few or many, or as a class when expanded; others skip it.

>TRBV19|-|-|TRBJ1-2|16
CASSIGALTSNYGYTF
TGTGCCAGTAGTATTGGTGCATTAACATCTAACTATGGCTACACCTTC
>TRBV29-1|-|once|TRBJ2-5|16
CSVEEAARLYQETQYF
TGCAGCGTTGAAGAGGCGGCCCGATTGTACCAAGAGACCCAGTACTTC
>TRBV12-3/TRBV12-4|TRBD2|-|TRBJ2-3|14
CASTLGGGTYTQYF
TGTGCCAGCACCCTAGGCGGGGGGACCTATACGCAGTATTTT
>TRBV27|-|-|TRBJ2-7|15
CASSPLGGEAYEQYF
TGTGCCAGCAGTCCCCTCGGGGGCGAAGCCTACGAGCAGTACTTC
>TRBV5-1|TRBD1|-|TRBJ2-5|14
CASSFGQGQETQYF
TGCGCCAGCAGCTTCGGACAGGGACAAGAGACCCAGTACTTC
>TRBV14|-|-|TRBJ2-1|17
CASSQDIRRRTHNEQFF
TGTGCCAGCAGCCAAGATATAAGGAGACGAACCCACAATGAGCAGTTCTTC
>TRBV4-1|TRBD1|-|TRBJ1-2|14
CASSQDGTVYGYTF
TGCGCCAGCAGCCAAGATGGGACAGTCTATGGCTACACCTTC
>TRBV7-9|-|-|TRBJ2-1|16
CASSPGVAMNGGLPFF
TGTGCCAGCAGTCCCGGGGTGGCGATGAATGGTGGTTTGCCGTTCTTC
>TRBV20-1|-|-|TRBJ1-1|14
CSASVRRVDTEAFF
TGCAGTGCTAGTGTACGCAGGGTTGACACTGAAGCTTTCTTT
>TRBV2|-|once|TRBJ1-5|13
CASRSQVMQPQHF
TGTGCCAGCAGGTCGCAGGTTATGCAGCCCCAGCATTTT
>TRBV5-1|-|-|TRBJ2-7|17
CASSLDQRVTPSYEQYF
TGCGCCAGCAGCTTGGATCAGCGGGTCACCCCATCCTACGAGCAGTACTTC
>TRBV7-9|TRBD1|-|TRBJ1-1|16
CASSLGTVLVNTEAFF
TGTGCCAGCAGCCTCGGGACAGTTTTAGTTAACACTGAAGCTTTCTTT
>TRBV20-1|-|-|TRBJ2-1|12
CSGAQSNNEQFF
TGCAGTGGAGCACAGTCCAACAATGAGCAGTTCTTC
>TRBV11-2|-|-|TRBJ2-5|13
CASNTYREETQYF
TGTGCCAGCAACACCTACCGGGAGGAGACCCAGTACTTC
>TRBV29-1|-|once|TRBJ2-5|14
CSVASRTSGETQYF
TGCAGCGTTGCATCTCGTACTAGTGGGGAGACCCAGTACTTC
>TRBV6-5|-|-|TRBJ2-7|13
CASKAGRAYEQYF
TGTGCCTCCAAGGCAGGGCGTGCCTACGAGCAGTACTTC
>TRBV27|TRBD1|once|TRBJ2-7|15
CASSLPRQGLGEQYF
TGTGCCAGCAGTCTGCCTAGACAGGGTCTAGGCGAGCAGTACTTC
>TRBV28|-|few|TRBJ2-7|13
CASSLWRGYEQYF
TGTGCCAGCAGTTTATGGCGCGGCTACGAGCAGTACTTC
>TRBV7-6|TRBD1|-|TRBJ2-5|17
CASSLALRDRGLETQYF
TGTGCCAGCAGCTTAGCCCTTAGGGACAGGGGGCTGGAGACCCAGTACTTC
>TRBV18|-|-|TRBJ2-1|15
CASSPLQGGYNEQFF
TGTGCCAGCTCACCACTGCAGGGGGGGTACAATGAGCAGTTCTTC
>TRBV24-1|-|-|TRBJ1-6|13
CATSGGERSPLHF
TGTGCCACCAGTGGTGGGGAACGTTCACCCCTCCACTTT
>TRBV27|-|-|TRBJ1-1|13
CASSYGLNTEAFF
TGTGCCAGCAGTTACGGGTTGAACACTGAAGCTTTCTTT
>TRBV29-1|-|once|TRBJ2-7|12
CSVGDKTYEQYF
TGCAGCGTTGGGGACAAGACCTACGAGCAGTACTTC
>TRBV20-1|TRBD2|once|TRBJ2-5|15
CSARAWSGTGETQYF
TGCAGTGCTAGGGCATGGAGCGGGACCGGTGAGACCCAGTACTTC
>TRBV5-6|-|-|TRBJ2-7|13
CASSLWQGDEQYF
TGTGCCAGCAGCTTGTGGCAGGGTGACGAGCAGTACTTC
>TRBV12-3/TRBV12-4|TRBD1|-|TRBJ1-6|15
CASSSGQGHNSPLHF
TGTGCCAGCAGTTCCGGACAGGGGCATAATTCACCCCTCCACTTT
>TRBV11-2|-|-|TRBJ2-7|15
CASSSGRLSSYEQYF
TGTGCCAGCAGCTCAGGACGGCTAAGCTCCTACGAGCAGTACTTC
>TRBV6-1|-|once|TRBJ2-3|12
CATSWGTDTQYF
TGTGCCACCTCGTGGGGCACAGATACGCAGTATTTT
>TRBV20-1|TRBD2|-|TRBJ2-5|15
CSATGTSGSWETQYF
TGCAGTGCTACAGGGACTAGCGGGAGTTGGGAGACCCAGTACTTC
>TRBV12-3/TRBV12-4|TRBD1|-|TRBJ2-3|15
CASSFSGQGEDTQYF
TGTGCCAGCAGTTTTAGTGGACAGGGGGAAGATACGCAGTATTTT